A single sample gave rise to the 11 T cell receptor beta chains below, sequenced in a study of radiotherapy plus CTLA-4 blockade in lung cancer. Assay used: immunoSEQ multiplex PCR; TCRdb lists only in-frame clones, some missing. The sample records roughly 90,000 clones, 88% being singletons. Sequences were derived from peripheral blood, sampled from a patient treated with radiotherapy plus ipilimumab. The source is a human donor with non-small cell lung cancer that progressed on radiotherapy plus ipilimumab.

V usage is TRBV19 and J usage is TRBJ1-2; 8 bases are shared with TRBD1. J lost 8 bases, V lost 0 bases, and 5 bases had no gene match. Germline V lookup: CDR1 LNHDA, CDR2 SQIVND (reference sequence). The CDR3 has 14 residues. For the CDR3, the DNA is TGTGCCAGTAGTATAGATCAGGGGGCGCGGGGCTACACCTTC. It yields the protein CASSIDQGARGYTF.

This clone was counted a few times. This chain uses TRBV6-5 with TRBJ1-1; the D is unclear. With 5 bases removed from V and 5 bases from J, the gap between germline ends came to 12 bases. Germline CDR1 and CDR2: MNHEY and SVGAGI. This CDR3 is built from 13 residues. The chain's CDR3 is CASSVSIQTEAFF. The CDR3 DNA sequence: TGTGCCAGCAGTGTGTCCATCCAAACTGAAGCTTTCTTT.

The rearrangement uses TRBV6-1 and TRBJ1-4; the D gene is possibly TRBD1 (6 bases). Germline V gene lookup returns CDR1 MNHNS and CDR2 SASEGT. CDR3 length: 15 residues. Trimming left V 4 bases short and J 15 bases short, with 24 bases between. CDR3 residues: CASSGLQGLGEWVFF. The DNA of the CDR3 is TGTGCCAGCAGTGGATTACAGGGACTGGGAGAATGGGTGTTTTTT.

This clone came up a few times. The CDR3 loop reads CASSAGQGEFGEQYF. The CDR3 DNA sequence: TGTGCCAGCAGCGCCGGACAGGGTGAATTTGGGGAGCAGTACTTC. The rearrangement joins TRBV6-1 to TRBJ2-7; 8 nucleotides align to TRBD1. Germline loops: CDR1 MNHNS, CDR2 SASEGT. CDR3 length equals 15 residues. J lost 7 bases, V lost 6 bases, and 14 bases had no gene match.

The chain has TRBV7-3 and TRBJ2-2; TRBD2 matches 8 bases. This CDR3 comprises 17 residues. V lost 1 base and J lost 4; bases outside the gene matches: 8. The germline V gene has CDR1 SGHTA and CDR2 FQGTGA. This CDR3 reads CASSLMRREAGTGELFF. The CDR3 nucleotides read TGTGCCAGCAGCTTAATGCGGCGGGAGGCGGGCACCGGGGAGCTGTTTTTT.

The chain's CDR3 is CASSRVGETQYF. DNA of the CDR3: TGTGCCAGCAGCCGAGTAGGGGAGACCCAGTACTTC. The J gene is TRBJ2-5, the V gene TRBV6-5; D uncertain. V dropped 6 bases and J dropped 5 bases, with 10 bases sitting between them. The germline gives CDR1 MNHEY, CDR2 SVGAGI. The CDR3 has 12 amino acids.

This chain uses TRBV5-4 with TRBJ1-3; the match to TRBD1 covers 7 bases. CDR1 is SGHNT and CDR2 is YYREEE in the germline V gene (reference sequence). The V gene end was trimmed by 4 bases and the J gene end by 4 bases; junction bases not matched to a gene: 8. The CDR3 loop spans 15 amino acids. The CDR3, as DNA: TGTGCCAGCAGCCGACAGGGTTCATCGGGAAACACCATATATTTT. Amino acids: CASSRQGSSGNTIYF.

CDR3 region: CASSAGTSDYNEQFF. The DNA of the CDR3 is TGTGCCAGCAGCGCCGGGACTAGCGACTACAATGAGCAGTTCTTC. The genes are TRBV5-4 and TRBJ2-1; TRBD2 aligns across 10 bases. CDR3 length: 15 amino acids. The trim removed 4 bases at V and 3 bases at J, leaving 4 bases unmatched. Germline CDR1 is SGHNT and CDR2 is YYREEE (reference sequence).

Note on this clone: This sample also contains other DNA sequences that code for the same CDR3. The chain joins TRBV29-1 to TRBJ2-1, with 9 nucleotides matching TRBD2. Germline V gene sequence: CDR1 SQVTM, CDR2 ANQGSEA. The length of the CDR3 is 13 residues. Trimming cost V 4 bases and J 6 bases; bases outside gene matches: 4. In DNA, the CDR3 is TGCAGCGTTGTTGCGGGAGGGCCCAATGAGCAGTTCTTC. Protein sequence: CSVVAGGPNEQFF.

This chain joins TRBV6-6 and TRBJ2-6, with TRBD1 matching over 7 bases. This CDR3 is 15 amino acids long. V dropped 8 bases and J dropped 4; count of bases not matched to a gene: 8. The germline gives CDR1 MNHNY, CDR2 SVGAGI (reference sequence). The CDR3 DNA sequence: TGTGCCAGCCGTAACAGGGGCGGAGGGGCCAACGTCCTGACTTTC. Amino acids: CASRNRGGGANVLTF.

This clone occurred once. The rearrangement joins TRBV5-1 to TRBJ1-2; D may be TRBD1 (6 bases). Trimming left V 6 bases short and J 3 bases short, with 12 bases between. CDR1 and CDR2 (germline): SGHRS, YFSETQ. The CDR3 consists of 13 residues. The CDR3 DNA reads TGCGCCAGCACGCTGGACAGCGACTATGGCTACACCTTC. It specifies CASTLDSDYGYTF.